Shown below are 12 T cell receptor beta chains from a single sample sequenced in a study of T cell responses to AZD1222 COVID-19 vaccine. The data were produced by immunoSEQ multiplex PCR, yet TCRdb's version contains in-frame clones alone and is incomplete. The sample lists 90,000 to 150,000 clones, approximately 87% occurring once. Sample: peripheral blood, taken on day 0 of AZD1222 vaccination. The receptors shown here come from an adult in good health.

This clone was counted only a few times. This chain joins TRBV9 and TRBJ2-1, with D perhaps TRBD1 or TRBD2 (6 bases each). The V end lost 5 bases, the J end lost 4 bases, and 13 bases lay between the germline ends. The CDR3 has 14 amino acids. Looked up from germline, CDR1 is SGDLS and CDR2 is YYNGEE. CDR3 DNA sequence: TGTGCCAGCAGTTTCGGGGGCTTATACAATGAGCAGTTCTTC. This gives the protein CASSFGGLYNEQFF.

This sequence joins TRBV3-1 (or the pseudogene TRBV3-2) and TRBJ2-7; 12 nucleotides line up with TRBD2. This CDR3 comprises 18 residues. Germline CDR1 LGHDT, CDR2 YNNKEL (reference sequence). J gave up 2 bases and V 1 base, and 9 bases lay outside the gene matches. The CDR3 bases are TGTGCCAGCAGCCAAGCCGGGCTAGCGGGAGGGCCAGCCTACGAGCAGTACTTC. It yields the protein CASSQAGLAGGPAYEQYF.

A word on this clone: Other DNA sequences of this sample code for an identical CDR3. The chain links TRBV28 to TRBJ1-5; no firm D call. Germline values: CDR1 MDHEN, CDR2 SYDVKM. The length of the CDR3 is 11 residues. V lost 3 bases and J 7 bases, leaving 4 bases between the germline ends. The CDR3 DNA reads TGTGCCAGCAGTTTCAACCAGCCCCAGCATTTT. As protein: CASSFNQPQHF.

On this clone: The junction differs from germline at one of its ends, possibly a read error. The chain is built from TRBV3-1 (or the pseudogene TRBV3-2) and TRBJ2-1; D gene unclear. This CDR3 is built from 12 residues. The germline CDR1 and CDR2 sequences are LGHDT and YNNKEL (reference sequence). The chain's CDR3 is CASNQGANEQFF. The DNA of the CDR3 is TGTGCCAGCAACCAAGGAGCCAATGAGCAGTTCTTC.

This rearrangement joins TRBV7-9 to TRBJ2-7; 7 bases are shared with TRBD1. Unmatched junction bases numbered 7, after V lost 5 bases and J lost 3 bases. Per germline, CDR1 SEHNR and CDR2 FQNEAQ (reference sequence). The CDR3 is 14 amino acids. The CDR3 DNA reads as TGTGCCAGCAGCCGAGACAGGGATTTCTACGAGCAGTACTTC. It codes for CASSRDRDFYEQYF.

The CDR3: CSVEENGLGNQPQHF. CDR3 in DNA: TGCAGCGTTGAAGAAAACGGCCTGGGGAATCAGCCCCAGCATTTT. This chain connects TRBV29-1 to TRBJ1-5, with unresolved D. Germline CDR1 SQVTM, CDR2 ANQGSEA. V shed 0 bases and J shed 4 bases, with 13 bases lying between them. There are 15 residues in the CDR3.

The gene calls are TRBV4-3 and TRBJ1-4; TRBD1 might be the D (6 bases). Trimming pared 1 base from V and 2 bases from J, leaving 11 bases between. Germline loops: CDR1 LGHNA, CDR2 YSLEER. CDR3 length: 16 amino acids. The CDR3 sequence: CASSQGTGTTNEKLFF. CDR3 nucleotides: TGCGCCAGCAGCCAAGGAACAGGGACCACTAATGAAAAACTGTTTTTT.

The V gene is TRBV9, the J gene TRBJ2-7; 12 positions agree with TRBD2. CDR3 length: 17 amino acids. Germline trimming cut 0 bases from V and 5 bases from J; bases unmatched to any gene: 9. The V gene's germline CDR1 is SGDLS and CDR2 YYNGEE. The CDR3 sequence is CASSVAPTSGRSNEQYF. The CDR3 region has the DNA TGTGCCAGCAGCGTAGCTCCCACTAGCGGGAGGAGCAACGAGCAGTACTTC.

The rearrangement joins TRBV18 to TRBJ1-1; D is possibly TRBD1 (5 bases). CDR3 length: 15 residues. In germline, CDR1 is KGHSH, CDR2 LQKENI. V lost 2 bases and J lost 1, with 11 bases in between. The CDR3 sequence: CASSPGTGWNTEAFF. CDR3 nucleotide sequence: TGTGCCAGCTCACCAGGCACAGGCTGGAACACTGAAGCTTTCTTT.

In this sample, this clone turned up once. This chain uses TRBV10-3 with TRBJ2-7; D gene uncertain. Germline CDR1 and CDR2: ENHRY and SYGVKD. V lost 10 bases and J 1 base, leaving 11 bases between the germline ends. The CDR3 runs 12 residues. The CDR3 DNA is TGTGCCACCAGCGATTCTTCCTACGAGCAGTACTTC. Protein product: CATSDSSYEQYF.

This clone was detected once. The rearrangement joins TRBV6-2 or TRBV6-3 to TRBJ2-5; D call uncertain. The germline CDR1 and CDR2 sequences are MNHEY and SVGEGT. The ends were cut back, 6 bases at V and 6 bases at J, with 17 bases in the middle. The CDR3 loop spans 14 amino acids. The CDR3 spells CASSHRGLLKTQYF. The CDR3 region has the DNA TGTGCCAGCAGCCACCGCGGCCTTCTGAAGACCCAGTACTTC.

As DNA, the CDR3 is TGTGCCAGTAGGTCGTGGGACGAGCAGTACTTC. This encodes CASRSWDEQYF. The rearrangement joins TRBV19 to TRBJ2-7; D remains unclear. CDR3 length: 11 residues. Trimming stripped 6 bases from V and 5 bases from J, with 8 bases between. Germline V gene sequence: CDR1 LNHDA, CDR2 SQIVND (reference sequence).